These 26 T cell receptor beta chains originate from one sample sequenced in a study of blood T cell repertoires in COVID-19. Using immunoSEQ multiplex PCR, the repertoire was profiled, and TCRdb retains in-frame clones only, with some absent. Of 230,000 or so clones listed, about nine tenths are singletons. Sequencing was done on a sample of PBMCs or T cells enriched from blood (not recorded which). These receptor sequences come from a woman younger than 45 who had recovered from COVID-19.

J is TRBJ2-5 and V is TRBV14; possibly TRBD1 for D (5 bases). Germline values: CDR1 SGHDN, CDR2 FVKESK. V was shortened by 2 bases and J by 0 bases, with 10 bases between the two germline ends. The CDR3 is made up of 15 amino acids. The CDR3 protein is CASSQPGWYQETQYF. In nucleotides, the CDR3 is TGTGCCAGCAGCCAACCAGGGTGGTACCAAGAGACCCAGTACTTC.

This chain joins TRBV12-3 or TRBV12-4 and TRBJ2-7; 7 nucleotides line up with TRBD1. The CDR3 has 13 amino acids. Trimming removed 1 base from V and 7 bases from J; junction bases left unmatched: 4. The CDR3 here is CASSLEIQGEQYF. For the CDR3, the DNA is TGTGCCAGCAGTTTAGAGATACAGGGGGAGCAGTACTTC.

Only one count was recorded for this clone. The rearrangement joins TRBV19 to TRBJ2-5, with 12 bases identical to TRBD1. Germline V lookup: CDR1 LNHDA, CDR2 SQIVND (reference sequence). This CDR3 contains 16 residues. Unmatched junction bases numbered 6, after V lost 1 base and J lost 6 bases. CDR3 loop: CASSIAGTGGFKTQYF. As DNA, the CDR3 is TGTGCCAGTAGTATAGCCGGGACAGGGGGCTTTAAGACCCAGTACTTC.

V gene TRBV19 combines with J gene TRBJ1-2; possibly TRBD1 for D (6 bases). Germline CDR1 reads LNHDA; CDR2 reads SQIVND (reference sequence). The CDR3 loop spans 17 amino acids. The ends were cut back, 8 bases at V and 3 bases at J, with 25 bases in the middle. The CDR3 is CASSNRDKPDIHYGYTF. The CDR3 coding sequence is TGTGCCAGTTCCAACCGGGACAAGCCCGATATTCACTATGGCTACACCTTC. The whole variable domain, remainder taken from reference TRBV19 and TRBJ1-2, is DGGITQSPKYLFRKEGQNVTLSCEQNLNHDAMYWYRQDPGQGLRLIYYSQIVNDFQKGDIAEGYSVSREKKESFPLTVTSAQKNPTAFYLCASSNRDKPDIHYGYTFGSGTRLTVV.

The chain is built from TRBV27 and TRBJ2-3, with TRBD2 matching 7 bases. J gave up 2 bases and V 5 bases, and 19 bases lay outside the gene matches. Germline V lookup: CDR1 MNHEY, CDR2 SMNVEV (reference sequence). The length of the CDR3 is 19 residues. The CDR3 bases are TGTGCCAGCAGTCTCCCGTGGCGCGGGGGACCCCCCAACACAGATACGCAGTATTTT. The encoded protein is CASSLPWRGGPPNTDTQYF.

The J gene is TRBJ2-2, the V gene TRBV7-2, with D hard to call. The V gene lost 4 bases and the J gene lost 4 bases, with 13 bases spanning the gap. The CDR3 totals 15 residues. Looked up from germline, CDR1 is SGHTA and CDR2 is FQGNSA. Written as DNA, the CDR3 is TGTGCCAGCAGCTCCCTTGACACCTTCACCGGGGAGCTGTTTTTT. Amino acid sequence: CASSSLDTFTGELFF.

The CDR3 sequence is CASSLARVGEQYF. The CDR3 nucleotides read TGTGCCAGCAGCTTAGCCAGGGTCGGTGAGCAGTACTTC. The rearrangement uses TRBV5-8 and TRBJ2-7; D possibly corresponds to TRBD1 (5 bases). Trimming stripped 2 bases from V and 7 bases from J, with 13 bases between. This CDR3 spans 13 amino acids. Germline V gives CDR1 SGHTS, CDR2 YDEGEE.

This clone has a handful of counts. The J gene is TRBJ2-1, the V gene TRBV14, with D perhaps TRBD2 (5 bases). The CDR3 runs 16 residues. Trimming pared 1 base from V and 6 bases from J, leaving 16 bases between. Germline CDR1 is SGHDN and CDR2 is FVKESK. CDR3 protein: CASSQGAGRSGNEQFF. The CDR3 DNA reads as TGTGCCAGCAGCCAAGGTGCGGGCAGGTCTGGCAATGAGCAGTTCTTC.

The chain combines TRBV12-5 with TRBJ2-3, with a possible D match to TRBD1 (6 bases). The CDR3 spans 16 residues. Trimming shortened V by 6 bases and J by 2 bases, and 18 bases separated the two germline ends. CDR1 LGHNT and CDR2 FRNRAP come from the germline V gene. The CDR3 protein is CASGPDRSHLTDTQYF. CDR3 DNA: TGTGCTAGTGGCCCTGACAGGAGCCACCTCACAGATACGCAGTATTTT.

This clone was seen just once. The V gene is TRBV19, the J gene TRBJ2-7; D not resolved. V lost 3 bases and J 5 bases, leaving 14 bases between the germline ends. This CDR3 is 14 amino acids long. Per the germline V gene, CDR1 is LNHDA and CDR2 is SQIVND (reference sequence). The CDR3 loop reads CASSIPGLNHEQYF. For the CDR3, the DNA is TGTGCCAGTAGTATCCCGGGTCTGAACCACGAGCAGTACTTC.

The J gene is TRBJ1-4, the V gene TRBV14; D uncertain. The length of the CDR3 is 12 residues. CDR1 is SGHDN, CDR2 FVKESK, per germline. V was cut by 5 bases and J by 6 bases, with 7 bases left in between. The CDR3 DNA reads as TGTGCCAGCAGCTTCCTTGATGAAAAACTGTTTTTT. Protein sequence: CASSFLDEKLFF.

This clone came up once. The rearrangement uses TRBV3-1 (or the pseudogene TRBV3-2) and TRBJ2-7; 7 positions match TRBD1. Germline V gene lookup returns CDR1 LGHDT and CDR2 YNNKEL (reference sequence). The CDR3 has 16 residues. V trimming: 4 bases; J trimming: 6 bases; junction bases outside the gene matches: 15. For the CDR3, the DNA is TGTGCCAGCAGCCCGCGACCCGGGACAGTAGTGGGCGAGCAGTACTTC. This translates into CASSPRPGTVVGEQYF.

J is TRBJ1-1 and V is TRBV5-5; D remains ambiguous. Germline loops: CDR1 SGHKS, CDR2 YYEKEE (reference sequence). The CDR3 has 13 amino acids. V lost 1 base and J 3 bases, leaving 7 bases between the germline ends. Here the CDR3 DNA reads TGTGCCAGCAGCTTGAAGGGAGACACTGAAGCTTTCTTT. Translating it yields CASSLKGDTEAFF.

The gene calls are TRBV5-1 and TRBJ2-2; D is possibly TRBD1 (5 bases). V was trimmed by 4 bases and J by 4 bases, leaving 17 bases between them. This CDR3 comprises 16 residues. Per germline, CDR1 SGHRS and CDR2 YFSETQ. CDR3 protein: CASSDRNTRGTGELFF. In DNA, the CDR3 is TGCGCCAGCAGCGACAGAAACACAAGGGGCACCGGGGAGCTGTTTTTT.

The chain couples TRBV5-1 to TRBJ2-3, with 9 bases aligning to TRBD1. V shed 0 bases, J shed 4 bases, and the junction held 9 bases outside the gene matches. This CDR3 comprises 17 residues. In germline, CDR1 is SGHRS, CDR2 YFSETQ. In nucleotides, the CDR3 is TGCGCCAGCAGCTTGGCCGTGGGACAGGGACGTGCAGATACGCAGTATTTT. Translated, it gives CASSLAVGQGRADTQYF.

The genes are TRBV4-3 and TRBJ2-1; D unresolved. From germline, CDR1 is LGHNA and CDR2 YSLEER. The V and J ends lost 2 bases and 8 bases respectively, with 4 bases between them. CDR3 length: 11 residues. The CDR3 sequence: CASSQRDEQFF. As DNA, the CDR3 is TGCGCCAGCAGCCAAAGAGATGAGCAGTTCTTC.

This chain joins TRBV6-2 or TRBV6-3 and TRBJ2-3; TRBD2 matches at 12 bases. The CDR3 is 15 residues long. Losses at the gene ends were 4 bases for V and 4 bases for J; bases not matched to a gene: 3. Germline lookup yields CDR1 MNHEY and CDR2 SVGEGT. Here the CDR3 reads CASSSSGGGPDTQYF. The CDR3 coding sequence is TGTGCCAGCAGTTCTAGCGGGGGGGGCCCAGATACGCAGTATTTT.

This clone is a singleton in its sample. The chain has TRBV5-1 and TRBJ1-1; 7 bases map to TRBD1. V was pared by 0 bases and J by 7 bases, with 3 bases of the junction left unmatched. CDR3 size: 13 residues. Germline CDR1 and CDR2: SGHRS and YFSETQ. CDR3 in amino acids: CASSLGQGGEAFF. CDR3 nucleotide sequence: TGCGCCAGCAGCTTGGGACAGGGTGGTGAAGCTTTCTTT.

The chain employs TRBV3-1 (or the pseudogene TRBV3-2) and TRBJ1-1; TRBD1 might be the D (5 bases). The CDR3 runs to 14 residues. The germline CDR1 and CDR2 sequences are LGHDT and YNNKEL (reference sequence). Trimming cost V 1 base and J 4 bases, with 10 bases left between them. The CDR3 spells CASSQGRVGTEAFF. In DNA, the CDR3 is TGTGCCAGCAGCCAAGGCAGGGTCGGCACTGAAGCTTTCTTT.

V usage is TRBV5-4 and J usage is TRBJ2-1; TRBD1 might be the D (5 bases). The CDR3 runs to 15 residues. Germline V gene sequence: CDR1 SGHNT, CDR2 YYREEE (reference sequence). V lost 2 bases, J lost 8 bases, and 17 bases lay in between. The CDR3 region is CASSLGDPATDEQFF. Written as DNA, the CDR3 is TGTGCCAGCAGCTTAGGGGATCCGGCGACGGATGAGCAGTTCTTC.

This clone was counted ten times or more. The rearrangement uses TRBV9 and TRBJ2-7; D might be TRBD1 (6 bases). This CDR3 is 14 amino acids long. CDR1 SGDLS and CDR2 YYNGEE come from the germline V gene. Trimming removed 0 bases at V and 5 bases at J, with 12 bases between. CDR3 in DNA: TGTGCCAGCAGCGTAGGACAGGTGGTAGACGAGCAGTACTTC. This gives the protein CASSVGQVVDEQYF.

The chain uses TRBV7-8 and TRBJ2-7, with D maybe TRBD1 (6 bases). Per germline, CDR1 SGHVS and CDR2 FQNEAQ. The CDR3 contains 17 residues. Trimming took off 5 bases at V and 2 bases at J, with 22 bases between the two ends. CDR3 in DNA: TGTGCCAGCAGCGCCTACAGGGTCCCCACACCTCCCTACGAGCAGTACTTC. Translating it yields CASSAYRVPTPPYEQYF.

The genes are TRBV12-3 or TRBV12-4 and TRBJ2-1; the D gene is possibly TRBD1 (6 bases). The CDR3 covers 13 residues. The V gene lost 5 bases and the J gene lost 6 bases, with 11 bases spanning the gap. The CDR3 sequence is CASSLGQINEQFF. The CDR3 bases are TGTGCCAGCAGTCTGGGACAAATCAATGAGCAGTTCTTC.

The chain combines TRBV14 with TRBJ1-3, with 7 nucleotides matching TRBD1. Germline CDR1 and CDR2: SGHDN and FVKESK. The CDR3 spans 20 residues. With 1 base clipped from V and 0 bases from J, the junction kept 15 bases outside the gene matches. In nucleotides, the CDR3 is TGTGCCAGCAGCCAAGTTCTGACAGGGTCACCCCAGTACTCTGGAAACACCATATATTTT. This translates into CASSQVLTGSPQYSGNTIYF.

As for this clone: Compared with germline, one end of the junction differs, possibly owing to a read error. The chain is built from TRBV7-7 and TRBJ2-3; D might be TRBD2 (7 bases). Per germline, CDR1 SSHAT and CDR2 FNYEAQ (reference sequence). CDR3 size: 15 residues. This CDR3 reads CASSQAGAGTDTQYF. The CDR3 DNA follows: TGTGCTAGCAGCCAGGCGGGGGCCGGCACAGATACGCAGTATTTT.

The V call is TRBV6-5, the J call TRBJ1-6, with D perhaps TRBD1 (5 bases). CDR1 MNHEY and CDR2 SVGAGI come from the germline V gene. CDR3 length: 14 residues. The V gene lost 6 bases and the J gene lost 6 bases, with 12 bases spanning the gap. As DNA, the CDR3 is TGTGCCAGCAGAATGGGGACTGGTAATTCACCCCTCCACTTT. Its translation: CASRMGTGNSPLHF.